Shown below are 12 T cell receptor beta chains from a single sample sequenced in a study of regulatory T cells in long-lasting Graves disease (dated by TCRdb to the early 2020s). In light of the paper, this sample's time point label describes: newly diagnosed GD, antithyroid drugs for less than 3 months. For both TCR sequencing and RNA sequencing, RNA was extracted from PBMCs in TRIzol. The library was made by multiplex PCR. Sequencing took place on an Illumina HiSeq 4000. CDR3 regions were amplified by Arm-PCR with iRepertoire HTBI primers to construct TCR beta libraries. Starting from the raw public reads, TCRdb applied fastp trimming at Q25, assembled clones with MiXCR and retained in-frame beta chains. Each CDR3 protein gets just one entry, which takes the most common genes and DNA from the rows behind it. The table for this sample lists hundreds of thousands of distinct CDR3 sequences; approximately 12% of them were counted only once. Jointly, the top ten make up roughly 10% of the sample.

This sample also appeared in a second study, on T cells in Graves' hyperthyroidism and ophthalmopathy.

This material consisted of peripheral blood mononuclear cells (PBMCs), taken at new diagnosis, from a patient treated with antithyroid drugs. The receptor set was obtained from a man aged 25 to 40 with Graves disease. Donor details come from another sample of the same person, matched by shared clones.

This clonotype was seen repeatedly, ten times or more. V gene TRBV20-1 combines with J gene TRBJ2-5; D is tentatively TRBD1 or TRBD2 (5 bases each). This CDR3 has 12 amino acids. CDR1 DFQATT and CDR2 SNEGSKA come from the germline V gene (reference sequence). V shed 3 bases and J shed 5 bases, with 10 bases lying between them. As DNA, the CDR3 is TGCAGTGCTAGCGGGGACGGGGAGACCCAGTACTTC. Protein sequence: CSASGDGETQYF.

There are many counts of this clonotype. V is TRBV7-3 and J is TRBJ1-1; D not resolved. The germline gives CDR1 SGHTA, CDR2 FQGTGA. The CDR3 consists of 14 residues. V dropped 2 bases and J dropped 5 bases, with 12 bases sitting between them. The CDR3 bases are TGTGCCAGCAGCTTACATCCCGCGGGGACTGAAGCTTTCTTT. This gives the protein CASSLHPAGTEAFF.

This clonotype has ten or more counts. One junction end disagrees with the germline gene, perhaps due to a read error. The CDR3 DNA sequence: TGCGCCAGCAGCTTCGGGGGGAGCTCCTACGAGCAGTACTTC. As protein: CASSFGGSSYEQYF. The chain is built from TRBV27 and TRBJ2-7, with TRBD2 identical over 7 bases. This CDR3 is built from 14 residues. Germline V gene lookup returns CDR1 MNHEY and CDR2 SMNVEV (reference sequence).

This clonotype was observed a handful of times. V is TRBV19 and J is TRBJ2-3, with 8 bases matching TRBD2. Looked up from germline, CDR1 is LNHDA and CDR2 is SQIVND (reference sequence). This CDR3 is 16 amino acids long. The junction had 9 bases not matched to a gene; V was cut back by 3 bases and J by 4 bases. The CDR3 region is CASSIPGLVFADTQYF. The CDR3 DNA sequence: TGTGCCAGTAGTATCCCGGGACTAGTCTTCGCAGATACGCAGTATTTT.

This clonotype was seen at least ten times. The chain is built from TRBV12-3 or TRBV12-4 and TRBJ2-5, with TRBD1 matching 7 bases. CDR3 size: 14 residues. The V and J ends lost 6 bases and 5 bases, in that order; junction bases with no gene match: 9. CDR3 bases: TGTGCCAGCAGACGCCAGGGGGAAGGGGAGACCCAGTACTTC. Protein sequence: CASRRQGEGETQYF.

The genes are TRBV7-2 and TRBJ2-5; the match to TRBD2 covers 10 bases. The germline V gene encodes CDR1 SGHTA and CDR2 FQGNSA. The CDR3 consists of 17 residues. V shed 5 bases, J shed 4 bases, and the junction held 13 bases outside the gene matches. The CDR3 reads CASSPGWVAGGRETQYF. The DNA for the CDR3 is TGTGCCAGCAGCCCCGGGTGGGTAGCGGGAGGCAGAGAGACCCAGTACTTC.

In its sample, this clonotype was seen many times. The chain links TRBV6-1 to TRBJ2-1; D uncertain. The CDR3 runs to 15 residues. With 6 bases removed from V and 0 bases from J, the gap between germline ends came to 12 bases. The germline CDR1 and CDR2 sequences are MNHNS and SASEGT. For the CDR3, the DNA is TGTGCCAGCAGGGCTGGCAGGAGCTCCTACAATGAGCAGTTCTTC. Protein: CASRAGRSSYNEQFF.

At least ten counts were recorded for this clonotype. CDR3 sequence: CASSLGTSGSINEQYF. CDR3 DNA sequence: TGTGCCAGTAGCCTCGGGACTAGCGGGAGTATCAACGAGCAGTACTTC. The chain combines TRBV19 with TRBJ2-7; TRBD2 matches at 14 bases. J was trimmed by 5 bases and V by 6 bases; bases with no gene match: 9. CDR3 size: 16 residues. Germline loops: CDR1 LNHDA, CDR2 SQIVND (reference sequence).

This clonotype was seen a few times. J is TRBJ2-2 and V is TRBV19; D is ambiguous. Germline V gives CDR1 LNHDA, CDR2 SQIVND (reference sequence). CDR3 length: 14 residues. V lost 5 bases and J lost 6, with 13 bases in between. The CDR3 sequence is CASSFPVVAGELFF. CDR3 coding DNA: TGTGCCAGTAGTTTCCCAGTCGTGGCCGGGGAGCTGTTTTTT.

This clonotype was recorded at least ten times. The chain is built from TRBV12-3 or TRBV12-4 and TRBJ2-7, with D unclear. The CDR3 runs 13 residues. V was pared by 2 bases and J by 3 bases, with 8 bases between. Here the CDR3 reads CASSLPTYYEQYF. For the CDR3, the DNA is TGTGCCAGCAGTTTACCCACCTACTACGAGCAGTACTTC.

In its sample, this clonotype was seen many times. J is TRBJ2-5 and V is TRBV27, with 13 bases fitting TRBD2. CDR1 is MNHEY, CDR2 SMNVEV, per germline (reference sequence). V was pared by 2 bases and J by 3 bases, with 6 bases of the junction left unmatched. The CDR3 spans 17 residues. The CDR3 region is CASSLGGLAGAEETQYF. The CDR3 DNA reads TGTGCCAGCAGTTTAGGAGGACTAGCGGGAGCGGAAGAGACCCAGTACTTC.

At least ten counts were recorded for this clonotype. The chain uses TRBV7-2 and TRBJ1-5; 9 bases are shared with TRBD1. Germline V lookup: CDR1 SGHTA, CDR2 FQGNSA. CDR3 length equals 16 residues. The V and J ends lost 4 bases and 7 bases, in that order; junction bases with no gene match: 11. The CDR3 bases are TGTGCCAGCAGCTCCCCGGGACAGGGCCTGCGGCAGCCCCAGCATTTT. Encoded protein: CASSSPGQGLRQPQHF. Full variable domain (outside the CDR3, taken from reference TRBV7-2 and TRBJ1-5): GAGVSQSPSNKVTEKGKDVELRCDPISGHTALYWYRQSLGQGLEFLIYFQGNSAPDKSGLPSDRFSAERTGGSVSTLTIQRTQQEDSAVYLCASSSPGQGLRQPQHFGDGTRLSIL.